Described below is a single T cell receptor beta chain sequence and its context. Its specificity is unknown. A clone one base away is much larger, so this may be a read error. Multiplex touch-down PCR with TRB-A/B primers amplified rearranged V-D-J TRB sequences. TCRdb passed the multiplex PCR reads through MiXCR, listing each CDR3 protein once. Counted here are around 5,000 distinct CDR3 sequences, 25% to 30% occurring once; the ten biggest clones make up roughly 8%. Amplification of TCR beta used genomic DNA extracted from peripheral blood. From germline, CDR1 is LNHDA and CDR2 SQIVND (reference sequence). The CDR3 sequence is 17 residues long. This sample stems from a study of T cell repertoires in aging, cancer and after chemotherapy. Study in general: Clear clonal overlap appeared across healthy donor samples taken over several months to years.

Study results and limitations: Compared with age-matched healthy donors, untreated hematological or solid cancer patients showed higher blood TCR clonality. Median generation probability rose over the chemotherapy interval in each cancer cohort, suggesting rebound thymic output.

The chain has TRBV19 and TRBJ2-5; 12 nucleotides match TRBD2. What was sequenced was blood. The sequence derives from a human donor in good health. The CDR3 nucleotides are TGTGTCAGTAGTATAGATAGGACTAGCGGGATACAAGAGACCCAGTACTTC. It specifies CVSSIDRTSGIQETQYF.